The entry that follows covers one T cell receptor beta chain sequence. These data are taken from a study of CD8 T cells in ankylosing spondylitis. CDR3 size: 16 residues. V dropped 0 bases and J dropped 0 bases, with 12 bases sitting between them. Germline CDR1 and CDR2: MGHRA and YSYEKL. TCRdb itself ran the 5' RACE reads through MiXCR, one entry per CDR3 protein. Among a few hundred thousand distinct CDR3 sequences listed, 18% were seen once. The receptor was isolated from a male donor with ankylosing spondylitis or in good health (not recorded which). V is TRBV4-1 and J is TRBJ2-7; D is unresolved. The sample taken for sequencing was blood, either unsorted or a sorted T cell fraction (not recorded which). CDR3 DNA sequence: TGCGCCAGCAGCCAAGACAGGAACGTGGGCTCCTACGAGCAGTACTTC. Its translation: CASSQDRNVGSYEQYF.